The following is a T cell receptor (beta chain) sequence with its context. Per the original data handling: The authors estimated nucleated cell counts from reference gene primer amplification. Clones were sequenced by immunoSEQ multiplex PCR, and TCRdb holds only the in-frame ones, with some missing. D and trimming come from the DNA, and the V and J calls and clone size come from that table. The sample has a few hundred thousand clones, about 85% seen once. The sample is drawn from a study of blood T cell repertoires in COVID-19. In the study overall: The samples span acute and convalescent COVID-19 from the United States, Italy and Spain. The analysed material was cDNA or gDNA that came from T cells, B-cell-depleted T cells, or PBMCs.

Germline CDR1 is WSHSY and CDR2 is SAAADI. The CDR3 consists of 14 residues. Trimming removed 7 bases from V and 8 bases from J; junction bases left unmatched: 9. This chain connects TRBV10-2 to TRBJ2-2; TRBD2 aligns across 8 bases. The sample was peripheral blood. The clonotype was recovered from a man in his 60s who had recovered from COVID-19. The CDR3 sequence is CASKVGGATGELFF. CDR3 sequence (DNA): TGCGCCAGCAAGGTCGGGGGGGCTACAGGGGAGCTGTTTTTT.